This TCR beta chain was sequenced in a study of blood T cell repertoires in COVID-19. Study in general: Acute and convalescent COVID-19 samples came from the United States, Italy and Spain. Nucleic acid was either cDNA or gDNA, and it came from T cells, B-cell-depleted T cells, or PBMCs.

Libraries were prepared by immunoSEQ multiplex PCR; TCRdb keeps only in-frame clonotypes and omits some of them. The sample shows some 250,000 clones, around 86% of them seen only once. The ends were cut back, 11 bases at V and 6 bases at J, with 25 bases in the middle. Germline CDR1 is SNHLY and CDR2 is FYNNEI. The CDR3 is 15 amino acids. The source material was peripheral blood. The chain recombines TRBV2 with TRBJ1-2, with D possibly being TRBD1 (6 bases). This sequence was found in a man older than 75 with acute or convalescent COVID-19. For the CDR3, the DNA is TGTGCCGTCAATAACAAAATACAGGGCTTGAATGGCTACACCTTC. Translation: CAVNNKIQGLNGYTF.